A selection of T cell receptor beta chains follows, all from one sample in a study of cytomegalovirus exposure and HLA in healthy donors. The table came from immunoSEQ multiplex PCR; TCRdb's copy has only in-frame clones and leaves some out. The data hold around 100,000 clones, with about four fifths observed a single time. Sequencing input: PBMCs. The receptor set was obtained from a woman aged 40 to 55 in good health and CMV-seronegative. Each CDR3 is given with its conserved first and last residue. The D gene is left open where the match is weak. Rows give clone size only sometimes, using once, few, many, or a class for an expanded clone.

CDR3 protein | CDR3 DNA | J gene | V gene | D gene | clone size
CASSHTDRDYEQYF | TGCGCCAGCAGCCATACCGACAGAGACTACGAGCAGTACTTC | TRBJ2-7 | TRBV4-1 | NA | NA
CASSPQGTGTEAFF | TGTGCCAGCAGCCCACAGGGGACGGGTACTGAAGCTTTCTTT | TRBJ1-1 | TRBV10-3 | TRBD1 | NA
CASSSSGAGTQYF | TGTGCCAGCAGCTCTAGCGGGGCGGGTACGCAGTATTTT | TRBJ2-3 | TRBV7-9 | TRBD2 | NA
CASSPPQGYQETQYF | TGTGCCAGCTCACCCCCACAGGGGTACCAAGAGACCCAGTACTTC | TRBJ2-5 | TRBV18 | TRBD1 | NA
CASKGGSNYGYTF | TGCGCCAGCAAGGGAGGATCGAACTATGGCTACACCTTC | TRBJ1-2 | TRBV5-1 | NA | NA
CASSEELEYGYTF | TGTGCCAGCAGTGAAGAGTTGGAGTATGGCTACACCTTC | TRBJ1-2 | TRBV6-1 | NA | NA
CASSYASRGAYEQYF | TGTGCCAGCAGTTACGCGTCCCGAGGAGCCTACGAGCAGTACTTC | TRBJ2-7 | TRBV6-5 | NA | NA
CASSLSPFTNQPQHF | TGTGCCAGCAGCCTGAGCCCTTTCACCAATCAGCCCCAGCATTTT | TRBJ1-5 | TRBV7-2 | NA | NA
CASSIDRTATNEKLFF | TGTGCCAGTAGTATAGACAGGACAGCCACTAATGAAAAACTGTTTTTT | TRBJ1-4 | TRBV19 | NA | NA
CASSLDSYNEQFF | TGCGCCAGCAGCTTGGACAGCTACAATGAGCAGTTCTTC | TRBJ2-1 | TRBV5-1 | NA | NA
CASSLVGGGGIETQYF | TGTGCCAGCAGCTTAGTTGGCGGGGGGGGGATAGAGACCCAGTACTTC | TRBJ2-5 | TRBV7-2 | TRBD2 | NA
CASTEQGWGYTF | TGTGCCAGCACGGAACAGGGTTGGGGCTACACCTTC | TRBJ1-2 | TRBV6-5 | NA | few